This T cell receptor beta chain was identified during a study of shared clonotypes between healthy human individuals. In the study overall: The cohort comprised a couple of women and a few men. Their ages spanned 18 to 49 years.

A remark on this clone: Its cognate antigen is unknown.

General study findings and limits: Around 5.4% of naive CD4 clonotypes were common to a handful of donors. The study generally estimated greater richness for naive than memory subsets.

An even split of each subset's genomic DNA across several immunoSEQ plates was performed. Data came from immunoSEQ multiplex PCR; TCRdb stores just in-frame clones and leaves some out. The data show some 740,000 clones, 80% to 95% seen once. CD45RO negativity and positive selection for CCR7 defined naive CD8 cells, a population that excluded terminally differentiated effector memory CD45RA+ cells. This TCR derives from a man younger than 45 in good health. Sequences were obtained from naive CD8+ T cells sorted from blood.

CDR3 region: CASSQEGHRNRETQYF. CDR3 nucleotides: TGCGCCAGCAGCCAAGAAGGTCACAGGAACCGAGAGACCCAGTACTTC. The chain joins TRBV4-1 to TRBJ2-5; possible D gene TRBD1, 5 bases. CDR1 MGHRA and CDR2 YSYEKL come from the germline V gene. CDR3 size: 16 residues. The V and J ends lost 0 bases and 4 bases respectively, with 15 bases between them.